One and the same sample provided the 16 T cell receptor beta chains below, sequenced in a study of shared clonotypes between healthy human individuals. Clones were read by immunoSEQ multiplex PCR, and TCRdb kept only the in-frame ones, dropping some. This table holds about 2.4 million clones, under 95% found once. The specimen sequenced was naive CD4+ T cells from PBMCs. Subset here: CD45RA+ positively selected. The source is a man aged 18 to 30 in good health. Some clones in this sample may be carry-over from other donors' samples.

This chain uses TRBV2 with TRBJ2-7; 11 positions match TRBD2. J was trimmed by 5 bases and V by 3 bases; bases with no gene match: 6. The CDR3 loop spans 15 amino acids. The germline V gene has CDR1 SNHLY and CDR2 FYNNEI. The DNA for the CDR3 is TGTGCCAGCAGTGATAAGGCTAGCGGGAGGCACGAGCAGTACTTC. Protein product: CASSDKASGRHEQYF.

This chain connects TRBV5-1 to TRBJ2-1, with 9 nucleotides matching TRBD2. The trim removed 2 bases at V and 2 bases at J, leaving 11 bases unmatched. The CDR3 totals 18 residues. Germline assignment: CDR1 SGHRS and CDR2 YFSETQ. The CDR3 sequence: CASSLSRPGTSTYNEQFF. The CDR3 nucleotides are TGCGCCAGCAGCTTATCTCGTCCCGGGACTAGCACCTACAATGAGCAGTTCTTC.

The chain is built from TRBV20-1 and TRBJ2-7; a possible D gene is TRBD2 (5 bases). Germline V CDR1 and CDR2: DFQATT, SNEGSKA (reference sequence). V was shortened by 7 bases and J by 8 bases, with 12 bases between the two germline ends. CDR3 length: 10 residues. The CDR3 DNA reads TGCAGTGGGGGAGCAATGCAGCAGTACTTC. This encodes CSGGAMQQYF.

The CDR3 loop is CASSDNRAAGYTF. The CDR3 DNA sequence: TGTGCCAGCAGTGATAACAGGGCGGCTGGCTACACCTTC. The chain couples TRBV2 to TRBJ1-2; tentative D call: TRBD1 (6 bases). The CDR3 spans 13 residues. The ends were cut back, 3 bases at V and 7 bases at J, with 12 bases in the middle. Germline values: CDR1 SNHLY, CDR2 FYNNEI.

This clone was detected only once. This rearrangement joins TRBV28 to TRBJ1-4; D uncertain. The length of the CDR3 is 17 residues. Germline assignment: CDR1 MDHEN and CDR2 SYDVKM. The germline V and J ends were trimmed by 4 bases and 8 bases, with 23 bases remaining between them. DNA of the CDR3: TGTGCCAGCAGTTCCACAACGGAGGGAGGGCCTGGAGAAAAACTGTTTTTT. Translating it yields CASSSTTEGGPGEKLFF.

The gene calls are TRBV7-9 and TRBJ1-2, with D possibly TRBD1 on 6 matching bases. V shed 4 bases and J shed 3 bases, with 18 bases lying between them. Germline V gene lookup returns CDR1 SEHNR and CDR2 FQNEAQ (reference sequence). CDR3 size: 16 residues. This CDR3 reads CASSSPGGGVDYGYTF. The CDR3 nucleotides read TGTGCCAGCAGCTCCCCCGGCGGGGGCGTGGACTATGGCTACACCTTC.

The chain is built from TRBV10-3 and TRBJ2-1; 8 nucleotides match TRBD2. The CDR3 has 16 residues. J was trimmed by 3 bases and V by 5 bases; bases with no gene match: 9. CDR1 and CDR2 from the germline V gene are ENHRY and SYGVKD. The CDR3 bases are TGTGCCATCAGTTCCCTCGGGGGGGATGACTACAATGAGCAGTTCTTC. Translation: CAISSLGGDDYNEQFF.

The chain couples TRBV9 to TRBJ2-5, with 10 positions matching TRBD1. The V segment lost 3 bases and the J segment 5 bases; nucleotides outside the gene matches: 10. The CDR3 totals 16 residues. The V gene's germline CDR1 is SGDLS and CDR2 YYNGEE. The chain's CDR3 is CASSGPEGQGWETQYF. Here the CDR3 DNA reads TGTGCCAGCAGCGGGCCGGAGGGACAGGGGTGGGAGACCCAGTACTTC.

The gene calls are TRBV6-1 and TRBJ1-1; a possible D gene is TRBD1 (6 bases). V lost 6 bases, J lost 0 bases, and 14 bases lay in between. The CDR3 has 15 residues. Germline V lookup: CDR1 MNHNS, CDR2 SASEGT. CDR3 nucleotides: TGTGCCAGCAGCCAGGGGCGAGGGGTGAACACTGAAGCTTTCTTT. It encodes CASSQGRGVNTEAFF.

The CDR3 reads CASSSVRDRGYEQFF. In DNA form, the CDR3 reads TGTGCCAGCAGTTCCGTCCGGGACAGGGGTTATGAGCAGTTCTTC. V gene TRBV27 combines with J gene TRBJ2-1; TRBD1 agrees at 10 bases. With V trimmed by 4 bases and J by 8 bases, 8 bases remained unmatched. This CDR3 region has 15 residues. The germline gives CDR1 MNHEY, CDR2 SMNVEV (reference sequence).

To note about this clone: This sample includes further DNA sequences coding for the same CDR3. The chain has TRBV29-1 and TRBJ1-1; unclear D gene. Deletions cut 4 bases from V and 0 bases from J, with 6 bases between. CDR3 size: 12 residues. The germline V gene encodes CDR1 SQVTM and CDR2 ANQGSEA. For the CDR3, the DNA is TGCAGCGTTGGCCCCGTGAACACTGAAGCTTTCTTT. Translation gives CSVGPVNTEAFF. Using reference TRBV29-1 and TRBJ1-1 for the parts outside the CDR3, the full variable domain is SAVISQKPSRDICQRGTSLTIQCQVDSQVTMMFWYRQQPGQSLTLIATANQGSEATYESGFVIDKFPISRPNLTFSTLTVSNMSPEDSSIYLCSVGPVNTEAFFGQGTRLTVV.

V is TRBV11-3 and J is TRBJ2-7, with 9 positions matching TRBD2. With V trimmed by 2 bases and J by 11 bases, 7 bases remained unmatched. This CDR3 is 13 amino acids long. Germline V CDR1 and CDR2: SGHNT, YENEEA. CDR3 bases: TGTGCCAGCAGCTTAAAGGCGGGGGGGACGGAGTACTTC. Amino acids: CASSLKAGGTEYF. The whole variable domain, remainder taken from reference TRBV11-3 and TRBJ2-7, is EAGVVQSPRYKIIEKKQPVAFWCNPISGHNTLYWYLQNLGQGPELLIRYENEEAVDDSQLPKDRFSAERLKGVDSTLKIQPAELGDSAVYLCASSLKAGGTEYFGPGTRLTVT.

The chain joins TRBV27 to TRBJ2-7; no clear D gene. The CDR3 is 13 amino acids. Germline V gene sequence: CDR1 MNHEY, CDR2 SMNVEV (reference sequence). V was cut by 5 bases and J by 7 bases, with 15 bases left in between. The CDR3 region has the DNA TGTGCCAGCAGTCCCTCCTGGGTTGGGGAGCAGTACTTC. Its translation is CASSPSWVGEQYF.

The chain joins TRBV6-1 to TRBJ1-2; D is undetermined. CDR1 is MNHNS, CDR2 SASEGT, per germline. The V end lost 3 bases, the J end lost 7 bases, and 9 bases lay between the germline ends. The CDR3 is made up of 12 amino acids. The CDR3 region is CASSEGYSGYTF. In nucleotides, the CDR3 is TGTGCCAGCAGTGAGGGGTATAGTGGCTACACCTTC.

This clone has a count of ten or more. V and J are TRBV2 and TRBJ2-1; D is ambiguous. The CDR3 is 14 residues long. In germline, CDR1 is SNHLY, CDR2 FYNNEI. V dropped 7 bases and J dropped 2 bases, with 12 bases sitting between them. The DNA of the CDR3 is TGTGCCAGCAAGTTTACGCGGCCCTACAATGAGCAGTTCTTC. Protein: CASKFTRPYNEQFF.

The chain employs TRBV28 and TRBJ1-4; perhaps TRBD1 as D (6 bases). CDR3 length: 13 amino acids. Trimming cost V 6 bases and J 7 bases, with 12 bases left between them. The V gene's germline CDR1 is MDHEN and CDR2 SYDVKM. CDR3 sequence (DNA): TGTGCCAGCAGCGCAGGGGATGGTGAAAAACTGTTTTTT. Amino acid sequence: CASSAGDGEKLFF.